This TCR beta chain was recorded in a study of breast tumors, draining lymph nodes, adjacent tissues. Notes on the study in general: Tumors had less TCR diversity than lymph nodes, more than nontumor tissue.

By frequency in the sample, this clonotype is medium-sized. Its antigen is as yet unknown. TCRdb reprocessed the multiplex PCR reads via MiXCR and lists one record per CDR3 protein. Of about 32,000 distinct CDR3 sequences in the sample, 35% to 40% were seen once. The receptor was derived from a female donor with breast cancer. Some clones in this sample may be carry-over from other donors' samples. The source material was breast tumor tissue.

This chain's CDR3 is CSATQGTSQPQHF. CDR3 coding DNA: TGCAGTGCTACCCAGGGAACGAGTCAGCCCCAGCATTTT. V usage is TRBV20-1 and J usage is TRBJ1-5; tentatively, D is TRBD1 (5 bases). The CDR3 totals 13 residues. V shed 4 bases and J shed 6 bases, with 13 bases lying between them. The germline V gene encodes CDR1 DFQATT and CDR2 SNEGSKA (reference sequence).